The clone carrying this T cell receptor (beta chain) was detected only a few times. Its antigen is unidentified. These data are taken from a study of type 1 regulatory T cells. The wider study: An in vitro protocol generated T-allo10, a Tr1-enriched, alloantigen-specific CD4 T cell product. General study findings and limits: Tr1 cells had a more restricted TCR repertoire than non-Tr1 cells.

TCRdb re-called the reads with MiXCR, one entry per CDR3 protein. This sample has 60,000 to 70,000 distinct CDR3 sequences; about 50% occur once, and the top ten carry roughly 2.2%. The specimen was cultured non-Tr1 T cells, either the whole culture or a sorted T cell fraction (not recorded which). This receptor was identified in a human donor in good health.

The CDR3 reads CASSLERRPDTQYF. CDR3 bases: TGTGCCAGCAGCTTGGAGAGGAGGCCTGATACGCAGTATTTT. This rearrangement joins TRBV5-4 to TRBJ2-3; perhaps TRBD2 as D (5 bases). Germline V gene data show CDR1 as SGHNT and CDR2 as YYREEE (reference sequence). This CDR3 is built from 14 residues. The V end was cut by 0 bases, the J end by 6 bases, with 11 bases between.